This TCR beta chain came from a study of blood T cell repertoires in COVID-19. Study in general: Whether acute or convalescent, the COVID-19 samples came from the United States, Italy and Spain. The analysed material was cDNA or gDNA that came from T cells, B-cell-depleted T cells, or PBMCs.

The CDR3 has 16 amino acids. Source study methods: Cell counts per sample came from amplifying reference gene primers. Assay: immunoSEQ multiplex PCR; the TCRdb copy retains only in-frame clones and omits some. From that table come the V and J calls and clone size; the DNA was used to work out D and trimming. The table shows some 75,000 clones, with around nine tenths occurring only once. V usage is TRBV21-1 and J usage is TRBJ2-2; the D segment call TRBD1 is taken from the table without a DNA check. TRBV21-1 is recorded as a pseudogene. Sequenced material: peripheral blood. The clonotype was recovered from a man between 60 and 75 years old with acute or convalescent COVID-19. The CDR3 protein is CARKESGQGMSGELFF. In DNA form, the CDR3 reads TGTGCCAGAAAAGAATCGGGACAGGGTATGTCCGGGGAGCTGTTTTTT.